The rows below give T cell receptor beta chains drawn from one sample of a study of vaccination and CD4 T cells after COVID-19. TCRdb reprocessed the PCR reads with MiXCR, giving one entry per CDR3 protein. The data hold about 14,000 distinct CDR3 sequences, with 53% observed a single time. No cognate antigen is known for these TCRs. The sequenced material came from CD4+ T cells from blood, cultured in vitro. These receptors were collected from a human donor who had recovered from COVID-19. Each CDR3 is given with its conserved first and last residue.

CDR3 protein: CASSSLATNEKLFF; CDR3 length: 14; V gene: TRBV27; J gene: TRBJ1-4
CDR3 protein: CASGGSPLHF; CDR3 length: 10; V gene: TRBV28; J gene: TRBJ1-6
CDR3 protein: CASSSLTGGGNYGYTF; CDR3 length: 16; V gene: TRBV11-2; J gene: TRBJ1-2
CDR3 protein: CSARDRTSHTYSEQYF; CDR3 length: 16; V gene: TRBV20-1; J gene: TRBJ2-7
CDR3 protein: CASSLGTVYGYTF; CDR3 length: 13; V gene: TRBV28; J gene: TRBJ1-2
CDR3 protein: CASSVEDRLFVGMSNQPQHF; CDR3 length: 20; V gene: TRBV9; J gene: TRBJ1-5
CDR3 protein: CATRGDRAGDTQYF; CDR3 length: 14; V gene: TRBV24-1; J gene: TRBJ2-3
CDR3 protein: CASSTDSGRFRGAQYF; CDR3 length: 16; V gene: TRBV7-3; J gene: TRBJ2-3
CDR3 protein: CASSIGSRNGAGELFF; CDR3 length: 16; V gene: TRBV19; J gene: TRBJ2-2
CDR3 protein: CASSLGWVAVEQYF; CDR3 length: 14; V gene: TRBV7-8; J gene: TRBJ2-7
CDR3 protein: CASSQAGPGEADTQYF; CDR3 length: 16; V gene: TRBV4-2; J gene: TRBJ2-3
CDR3 protein: CASSYAYGETQYF; CDR3 length: 13; V gene: TRBV6-5; J gene: TRBJ2-5
CDR3 protein: CASRYVAGVDEQFF; CDR3 length: 14; V gene: TRBV6-5; J gene: TRBJ2-1
CDR3 protein: CASSEIGSPLHF; CDR3 length: 12; V gene: TRBV6-1; J gene: TRBJ1-6
CDR3 protein: CASRKDRNKAFF; CDR3 length: 12; V gene: TRBV7-9; J gene: TRBJ1-1
CDR3 protein: CASSMGQAADTGELFF; CDR3 length: 16; V gene: TRBV28; J gene: TRBJ2-2
CDR3 protein: CASSLLFSGANVLTF; CDR3 length: 15; V gene: TRBV27; J gene: TRBJ2-6
CDR3 protein: CSAKRADFNYGYTF; CDR3 length: 14; V gene: TRBV20-1; J gene: TRBJ1-2
CDR3 protein: CSVERQGAKNIQYF; CDR3 length: 14; V gene: TRBV29-1; J gene: TRBJ2-4
CDR3 protein: CATSRDRGKGQGQRDEQFF; CDR3 length: 19; V gene: TRBV15; J gene: TRBJ2-1
CDR3 protein: CSARDPASSNEKLFF; CDR3 length: 15; V gene: TRBV20-1; J gene: TRBJ1-4
CDR3 protein: CASRDDRDEAFF; CDR3 length: 12; V gene: TRBV2; J gene: TRBJ1-1
CDR3 protein: CATSPWGNYGYTF; CDR3 length: 13; V gene: TRBV15; J gene: TRBJ1-2
CDR3 protein: CAWSVQGWETQYF; CDR3 length: 13; V gene: TRBV30; J gene: TRBJ2-5
CDR3 protein: CASSPDLNTEAFF; CDR3 length: 13; V gene: TRBV18; J gene: TRBJ1-1
CDR3 protein: CASSQLAAYEQYF; CDR3 length: 13; V gene: TRBV14; J gene: TRBJ2-7
CDR3 protein: CASSQTSGIVNEQFF; CDR3 length: 15; V gene: TRBV5-1; J gene: TRBJ2-1
CDR3 protein: CASIDGTNYGYTF; CDR3 length: 13; V gene: TRBV28; J gene: TRBJ1-2
CDR3 protein: CASSSNGGNTGELFF; CDR3 length: 15; V gene: TRBV18; J gene: TRBJ2-2
CDR3 protein: CAWSVGSSGRQWLKTQYF; CDR3 length: 18; V gene: TRBV30; J gene: TRBJ2-5
CDR3 protein: CASSYSSRGTDTQYF; CDR3 length: 15; V gene: TRBV6-5; J gene: TRBJ2-3
CDR3 protein: CASRDSYGITAGPGETQYF; CDR3 length: 19; V gene: TRBV6-2/TRBV6-3; J gene: TRBJ2-5
CDR3 protein: CASSLGSDEQYF; CDR3 length: 12; V gene: TRBV12-3/TRBV12-4; J gene: TRBJ2-7
CDR3 protein: CATREGDSTDTQYF; CDR3 length: 14; V gene: TRBV10-1; J gene: TRBJ2-3
CDR3 protein: CATSTSPAGHNTDTQYF; CDR3 length: 17; V gene: TRBV15; J gene: TRBJ2-3
CDR3 protein: CASTRRGPRSYEQYF; CDR3 length: 15; V gene: TRBV6-1; J gene: TRBJ2-7
CDR3 protein: CSGDRTNYGYTF; CDR3 length: 12; V gene: TRBV20-1; J gene: TRBJ1-2
CDR3 protein: CASSLFSIRDASSYEQYF; CDR3 length: 18; V gene: TRBV28; J gene: TRBJ2-7
CDR3 protein: CASSEALEIDTQYF; CDR3 length: 14; V gene: TRBV6-1; J gene: TRBJ2-3
CDR3 protein: CSASGLFELNSPLHF; CDR3 length: 15; V gene: TRBV20-1; J gene: TRBJ1-6
CDR3 protein: CASSSISRGPQHF; CDR3 length: 13; V gene: TRBV7-2; J gene: TRBJ1-5
CDR3 protein: CASSYGLATGELFF; CDR3 length: 14; V gene: TRBV7-2; J gene: TRBJ2-2
CDR3 protein: CASSRTASTDTQYF; CDR3 length: 14; V gene: TRBV4-1; J gene: TRBJ2-3
CDR3 protein: CSPKEAGVGETQYF; CDR3 length: 14; V gene: TRBV20-1; J gene: TRBJ2-5
CDR3 protein: CAIRGTGDNQPQHF; CDR3 length: 14; V gene: TRBV10-3; J gene: TRBJ1-5
CDR3 protein: CASSPHMATVLSGNTIYF; CDR3 length: 18; V gene: TRBV6-1; J gene: TRBJ1-3
CDR3 protein: CASSEYQSDTEAFF; CDR3 length: 14; V gene: TRBV2; J gene: TRBJ1-1
CDR3 protein: CASGDSYSNQPQHF; CDR3 length: 14; V gene: TRBV2; J gene: TRBJ1-5
CDR3 protein: CASSPPSSYEQYF; CDR3 length: 13; V gene: TRBV18; J gene: TRBJ2-7
CDR3 protein: CSAGAYQETQYF; CDR3 length: 12; V gene: TRBV29-1; J gene: TRBJ2-5
CDR3 protein: CASSFTGNTGELFF; CDR3 length: 14; V gene: TRBV12-3/TRBV12-4; J gene: TRBJ2-2
CDR3 protein: CASSYSRYNQPQHF; CDR3 length: 14; V gene: TRBV6-5; J gene: TRBJ1-5